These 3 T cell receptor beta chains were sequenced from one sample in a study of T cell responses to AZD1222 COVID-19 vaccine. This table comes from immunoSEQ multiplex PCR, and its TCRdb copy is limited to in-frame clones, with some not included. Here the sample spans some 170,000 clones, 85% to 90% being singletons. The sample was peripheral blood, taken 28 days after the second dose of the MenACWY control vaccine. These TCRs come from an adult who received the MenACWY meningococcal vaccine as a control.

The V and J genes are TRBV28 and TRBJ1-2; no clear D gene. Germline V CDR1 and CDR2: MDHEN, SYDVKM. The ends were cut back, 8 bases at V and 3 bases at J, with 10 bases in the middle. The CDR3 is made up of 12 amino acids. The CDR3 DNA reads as TGTGCCAGCGATCACCAGGACTATGGCTACACCTTC. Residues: CASDHQDYGYTF.

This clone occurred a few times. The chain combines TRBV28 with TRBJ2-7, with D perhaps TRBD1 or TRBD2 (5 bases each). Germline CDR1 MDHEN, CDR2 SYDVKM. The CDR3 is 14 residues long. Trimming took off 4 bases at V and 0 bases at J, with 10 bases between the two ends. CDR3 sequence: CASSSPGSSYEQYF. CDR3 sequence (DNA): TGTGCCAGCAGTTCCCCAGGGAGCTCCTACGAGCAGTACTTC. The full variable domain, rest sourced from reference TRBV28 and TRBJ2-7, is DVKVTQSSRYLVKRTGEKVFLECVQDMDHENMFWYRQDPGLGLRLIYFSYDVKMKEKGDIPEGYSVSREKKERFSLILESASTNQTSMYLCASSSPGSSYEQYFGPGTRLTVT.

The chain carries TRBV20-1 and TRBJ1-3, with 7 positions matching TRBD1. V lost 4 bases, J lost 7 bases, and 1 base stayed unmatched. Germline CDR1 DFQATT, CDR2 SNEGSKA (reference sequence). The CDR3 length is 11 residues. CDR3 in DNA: TGCAGTGCTACAGGGGGTAACACCATATATTTT. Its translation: CSATGGNTIYF.